The sequence of this T cell receptor (beta chain) was determined in a study of blood T cell repertoires in COVID-19. Overall study context: Acute and convalescent COVID-19 specimens originated in the United States, Italy and Spain.

Clones were sequenced by immunoSEQ multiplex PCR, and TCRdb holds only the in-frame ones, with some missing. The sample shows fewer than 200,000 clones, 79% of them seen only once. The CDR3 length is 12 residues. CDR1 is SQVTM and CDR2 is ANQGSEA in the germline V gene. V was trimmed by 4 bases and J by 2 bases, leaving 9 bases between them. The chain employs TRBV29-1 and TRBJ2-7, with D perhaps TRBD1 (6 bases). Sequencing was carried out using peripheral blood. The sequence derives from a woman aged 55-69 years with COVID-19, enrolled during active disease. The DNA for the CDR3 is TGCAGCGTTGGGACAGCTACCTACGAGCAGTACTTC. Its protein is CSVGTATYEQYF.